This T cell receptor (beta chain) was identified during a study of molecular identifiers for immune sequencing clone quantification. Study as a whole: In replicates, RNA taken from roughly 20,000 or 100,000 naive CD8 cells was divided five ways, and four portions underwent sequencing.

The CDR3 has 13 amino acids. V lost 6 bases and J lost 5, with 11 bases in between. Germline CDR1 MNHNS, CDR2 SASEGT. In this sample, this clonotype is medium-sized. Its matching antigen is unknown. Naive CD8 T cell sorting was performed on the CD8+CD4-CCR7+CD45RA+ phenotype. Study results and limitations: One cell's worth of spiked Jurkat TCR RNA was reportedly detectable among about a million naive cells. In CMV-specific effectors, clones above 20 copies held over 99% of molecules; naive, under 1%.

A single record per CDR3 protein comes from TCRdb applying MiXCR to the PCR reads. This table has around 2,700 distinct CDR3 sequences, less than 20% appearing once. This chain connects TRBV6-1 to TRBJ2-1; a possible D gene is TRBD2 (6 bases). The sequence came from a human donor in good health. Some libraries in this study had Jurkat cell RNA spiked in. The sequencing sample was made of naive CD8+ T cells from blood, with Jurkat cell RNA spiked in. Described subset: FACS-sorted CD8+CD4-CCR7+CD45RA+ naive T cells. The CDR3 nucleotides are TGTGCCAGCAGACCTCGGGGGAACAATGAGCAGTTCTTC. Amino acid sequence: CASRPRGNNEQFF.